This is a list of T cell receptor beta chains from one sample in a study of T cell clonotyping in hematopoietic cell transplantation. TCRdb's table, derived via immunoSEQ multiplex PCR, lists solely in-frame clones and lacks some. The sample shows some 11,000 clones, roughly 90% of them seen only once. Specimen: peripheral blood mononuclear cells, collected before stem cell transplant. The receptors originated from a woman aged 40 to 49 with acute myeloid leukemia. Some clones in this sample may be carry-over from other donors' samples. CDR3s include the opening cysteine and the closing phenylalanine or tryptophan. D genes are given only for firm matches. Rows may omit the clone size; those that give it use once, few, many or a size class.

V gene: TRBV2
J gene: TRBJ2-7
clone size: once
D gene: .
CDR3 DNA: TGTGCCAGCAGTGAAAGTGGTTACGAGCAGTACTTC
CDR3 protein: CASSESGYEQYF

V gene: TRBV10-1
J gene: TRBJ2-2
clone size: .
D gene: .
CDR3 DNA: TGCGCCAGCAGTGGACTACCGAACACCGGGGAGCTGTTTTTT
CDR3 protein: CASSGLPNTGELFF

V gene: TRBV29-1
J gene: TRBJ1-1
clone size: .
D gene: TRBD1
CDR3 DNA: TGCAGCGTTGAAGATCACAGGGGAATTATGAACACTGAAGCTTTCTTT
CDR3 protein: CSVEDHRGIMNTEAFF

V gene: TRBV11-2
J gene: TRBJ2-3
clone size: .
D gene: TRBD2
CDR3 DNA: TGTGCCAGCAGTCCCCGGGGGGGGCCTAGCGGGAGGCAGGCAGATACGCAGTATTTT
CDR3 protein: CASSPRGGPSGRQADTQYF

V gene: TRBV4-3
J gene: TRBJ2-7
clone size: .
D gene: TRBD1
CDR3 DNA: TGCGCCAGCAGCGTCGGACAGGGGAGGTACGAGCAGTACTTC
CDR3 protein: CASSVGQGRYEQYF

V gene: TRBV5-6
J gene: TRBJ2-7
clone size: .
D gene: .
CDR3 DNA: TGTGCCAGCAGCTTGGTAACAGCCAACGAGCAGTACTTC
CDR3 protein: CASSLVTANEQYF

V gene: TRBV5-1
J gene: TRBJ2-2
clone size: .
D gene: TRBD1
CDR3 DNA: TGCGCCAGCAGGGATCTGGGACAGGGGGTCGCCGGGGAGCTGTTTTTT
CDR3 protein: CASRDLGQGVAGELFF

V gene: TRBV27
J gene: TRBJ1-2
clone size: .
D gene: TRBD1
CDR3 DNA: TGTGCCAGCACCACAAACCCACGGACAGGGTATTCTGGCTACACCTTC
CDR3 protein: CASTTNPRTGYSGYTF

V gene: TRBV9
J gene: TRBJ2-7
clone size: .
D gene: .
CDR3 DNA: TGTGCCAGCAGCGCCTCCCCTAGGGGGGCCTACGAGCAGTACTTC
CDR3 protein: CASSASPRGAYEQYF

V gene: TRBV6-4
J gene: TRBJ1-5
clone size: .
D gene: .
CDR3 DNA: TGTGCCAGCAGTGACTCGGGGAATTATCAGCCCCAGCATTTT
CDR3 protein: CASSDSGNYQPQHF

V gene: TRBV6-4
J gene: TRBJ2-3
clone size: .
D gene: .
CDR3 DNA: TGTGCCAGCAGTGAGGGTCCCGCGGATACGCAGTATTTT
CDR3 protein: CASSEGPADTQYF

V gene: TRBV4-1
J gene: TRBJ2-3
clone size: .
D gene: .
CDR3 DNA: TGCGCCAGCAGCCAAGATCGTGGCGGGGTCACAGATACGCAGTATTTT
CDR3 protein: CASSQDRGGVTDTQYF

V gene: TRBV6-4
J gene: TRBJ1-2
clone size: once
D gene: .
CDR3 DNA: TGTGCCAGCAGTGACACACCACAGGGTCTCTATGGCTACACCTTC
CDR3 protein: CASSDTPQGLYGYTF

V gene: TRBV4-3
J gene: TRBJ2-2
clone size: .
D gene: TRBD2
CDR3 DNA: TGCGCCAGCAGCCAATCTCTAGCGGGAGTGGGCACCGGGGAGCTGTTTTTT
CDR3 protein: CASSQSLAGVGTGELFF

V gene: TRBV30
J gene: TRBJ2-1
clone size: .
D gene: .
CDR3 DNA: TGTGCCTGGAGCGGTCGGGCTACCTACAATGAGCAGTTCTTC
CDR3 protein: CAWSGRATYNEQFF

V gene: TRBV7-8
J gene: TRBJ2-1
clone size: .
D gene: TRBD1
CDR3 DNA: TGTGCCAGCAGCTCGCGGACAGGCCCCTACAATGAGCAGTTCTTC
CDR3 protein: CASSSRTGPYNEQFF

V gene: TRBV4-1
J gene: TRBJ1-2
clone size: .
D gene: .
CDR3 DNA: TGCGCCAGCAGCCAAGATCGCGGGGAAAGGGTCCGAGGAGGCTACACCTTC
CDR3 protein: CASSQDRGERVRGGYTF

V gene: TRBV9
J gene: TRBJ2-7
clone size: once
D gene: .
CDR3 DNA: TGTGCCAGCAGCGTAGTTGGAGGGGGCGAGCAGTACTTC
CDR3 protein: CASSVVGGGEQYF

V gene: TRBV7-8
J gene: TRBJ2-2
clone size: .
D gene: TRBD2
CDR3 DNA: TGTGCCAGCAGCCCCTTTCGTGTACTAGCGGGAGGTTCGAACACCGGGGAGCTGTTTTTT
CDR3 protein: CASSPFRVLAGGSNTGELFF

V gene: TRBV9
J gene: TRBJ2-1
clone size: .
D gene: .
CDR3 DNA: TGTGCCAGCAGCGCCGACGGGCACAATGAGCAGTTCTTC
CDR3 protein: CASSADGHNEQFF

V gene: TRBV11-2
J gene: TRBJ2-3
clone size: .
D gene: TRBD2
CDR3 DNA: TGTGCCAGCAGCTTAGCTAGCGGGTGGACAGATACGCAGTATTTT
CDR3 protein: CASSLASGWTDTQYF

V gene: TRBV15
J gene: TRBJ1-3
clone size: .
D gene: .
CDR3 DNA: TGTGCCACCAGCTTCTGGGGAGGCAGCTCTGGAAACACCATATATTTT
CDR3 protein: CATSFWGGSSGNTIYF

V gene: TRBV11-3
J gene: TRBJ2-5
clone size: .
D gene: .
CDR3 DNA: TGTGCCAGCAGCTTAACGGGCCAGTTCGAGACCCAGTACTTC
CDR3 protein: CASSLTGQFETQYF

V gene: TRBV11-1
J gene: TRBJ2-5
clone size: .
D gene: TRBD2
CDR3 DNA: TGTGCCAGCAGTCCCGGGACTAGTCTCTGGGAGACCCAGTACTTC
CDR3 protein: CASSPGTSLWETQYF

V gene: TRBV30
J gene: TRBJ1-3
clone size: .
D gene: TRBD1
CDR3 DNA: TGTGCCTGTGGGACAGCCTCTGGAAACACCATATATTTT
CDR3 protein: CACGTASGNTIYF

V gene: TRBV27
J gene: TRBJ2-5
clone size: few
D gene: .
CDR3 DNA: TGTGCCAGCAGTTTATTTGAGGGGAGCGAGACCCAGTACTTC
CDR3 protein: CASSLFEGSETQYF

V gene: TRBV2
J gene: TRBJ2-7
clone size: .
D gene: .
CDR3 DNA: TGTGCCAGCCAGGGGCCGTCCTACGAGCAGTACTTC
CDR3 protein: CASQGPSYEQYF

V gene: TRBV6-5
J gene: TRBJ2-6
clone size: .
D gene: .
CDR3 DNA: TGTGCCAGCAGCCCCGGAGGGGCCAACGTCCTGACTTTC
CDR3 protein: CASSPGGANVLTF

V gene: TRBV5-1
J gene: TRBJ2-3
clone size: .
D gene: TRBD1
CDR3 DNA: TGCGCTAGCAGTTCCGGACAGGACCTCACAGATACGCAGTATTTT
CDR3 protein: CASSSGQDLTDTQYF

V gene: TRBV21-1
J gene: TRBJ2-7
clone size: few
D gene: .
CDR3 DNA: TGTGCCAGCAGCAAAGTAGATCCGGGACAGGTAGCCTACGAGCAGTACTTC
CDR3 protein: CASSKVDPGQVAYEQYF

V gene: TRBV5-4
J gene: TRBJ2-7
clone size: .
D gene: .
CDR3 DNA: TGTGCCAGCAGCTCGGGGCCCTACGAGCAGTACTTC
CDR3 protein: CASSSGPYEQYF

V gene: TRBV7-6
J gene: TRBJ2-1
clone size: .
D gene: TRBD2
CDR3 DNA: TGTGCCAGCAGATCCGGACTAGCGGGCGGCGAGCAGTTCTTC
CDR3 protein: CASRSGLAGGEQFF

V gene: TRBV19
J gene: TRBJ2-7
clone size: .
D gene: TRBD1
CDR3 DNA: TGTGCCAGTAGTATAGGACAGGGAGTCCCCTACGAGCAGTACTTC
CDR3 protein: CASSIGQGVPYEQYF

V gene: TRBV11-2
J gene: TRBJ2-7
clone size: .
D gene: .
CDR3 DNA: TGTGCCAGCAGCTTAGTAGGGCAGGGGAACGACGAGCAGTACTTC
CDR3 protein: CASSLVGQGNDEQYF

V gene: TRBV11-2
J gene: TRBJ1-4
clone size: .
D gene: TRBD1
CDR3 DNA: TGTGCCAGCAGCTTAACCCGGACAGGGGTTGAAAAACTGTTTTTT
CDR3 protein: CASSLTRTGVEKLFF

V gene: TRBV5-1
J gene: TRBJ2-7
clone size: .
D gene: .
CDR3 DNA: TGCGCCAGCAGCTTGGTGGGGGGTATCGGGTCCTACGAGCAGTACTTC
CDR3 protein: CASSLVGGIGSYEQYF

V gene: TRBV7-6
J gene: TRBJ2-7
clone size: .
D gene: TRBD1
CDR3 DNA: TGTGCCAGCAGCTTCAGACAGGGTGAGCACGAGCAGTACTTC
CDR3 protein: CASSFRQGEHEQYF

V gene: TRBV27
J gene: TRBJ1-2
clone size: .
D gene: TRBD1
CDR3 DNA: TGTGCCAGCAGTTCCCCCGTCAGGGGGCTCTATGGCTACACCTTC
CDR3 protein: CASSSPVRGLYGYTF